Described below is a single TCR beta chain sequence and its context. This specimen belongs to a study of blood T cell repertoires in COVID-19. Study summary: Samples of COVID-19 (acute and convalescent) were obtained from the United States, Italy and Spain. T cells, B-cell-depleted T cells, or PBMCs provided the cDNA or gDNA that served as material.

Per the germline V gene, CDR1 is SEHNR and CDR2 is FQNEAQ (reference sequence). The CDR3 totals 15 residues. V lost 5 bases to trimming and J lost 2 bases; unmatched junction nucleotides: 5. TCRdb's table, derived via immunoSEQ multiplex PCR, lists solely in-frame clones and lacks some. The sample lists about 300,000 clones; under 90% were seen once. The sample comprised peripheral blood. The clonotype comes from a woman in her forties or fifties who had recovered from COVID-19. The chain is built from TRBV7-9 and TRBJ2-1; 8 bases agree with TRBD1. CDR3 region: CASSGGQVAYNEQFF. The CDR3, as DNA: TGTGCCAGCAGCGGGGGACAGGTCGCCTACAATGAGCAGTTCTTC.